The clone carrying this T cell receptor beta chain appeared a few times. This entry comes from a study of blood T cells in healthy people across ages. The CDR3 spans 16 residues. V shed 0 bases and J 3 bases; nucleotides not matched to a gene: 8. Germline assignment: CDR1 SGHTA and CDR2 FQGNSA. Alongside a J-beta primer mix, a sample-barcoded 5' primer served in a second PCR lasting roughly 6 to 11 cycles. In TCRdb, the 5' RACE reads were re-called with MiXCR into one record per CDR3 protein. The sample consists of 800,000 or so distinct CDR3 sequences, around 25% of them appearing once. These sequences were also reported in another study, on T cells of mothers and their children. As that study records: Per 15 ul, 1.5 ug of RNA was used, with all extracted RNA going into cDNA synthesis. Among related mother-child pairs, overlap was slightly higher than in unrelated pairs, though not significantly.

Material: blood. This sequence originates from a boy younger than 18 in good health. This chain links TRBV7-2 with TRBJ2-7; 7 nucleotides align to TRBD2. CDR3 sequence: CASSLAETSRYYEQYF. The CDR3 region has the DNA TGTGCCAGCAGCTTAGCAGAGACTAGCCGGTACTACGAGCAGTACTTC.